This TCR beta chain was observed in a study of vaccination effects on CD4 cells after COVID-19 (dated by TCRdb to about 2022). About the study as a whole: In the ViraFEST assay, PBMC were stimulated with viral peptide pools, and antigen-specific CD4+ T cell clonotypes were then identified by expansion using TCR sequencing. Each participant got two doses of an mRNA SARS-CoV-2 vaccine, either BNT162b2 or mRNA-1273. Pre-vaccine samples were drawn from a couple of convalescent patients 16 days and one week before the first dose, at 142 and 148 days after COVID-19 diagnosis. Each well held under 2.5 million PBMC cultured in IMDM containing roughly 5% human AB serum, 8 to 10 IU/ml IL-2 and gentamicin, along with roughly 10 ug/ml peptides. The study compared SARS-CoV-2 spike-specific CD4+ TCR repertoires before and after mRNA vaccination in COVID-19 convalescent patients and infection-naive vaccine recipients. Altogether, nine to ten COVID-19 convalescent patients and a few SARS-CoV-2-naive healthy vaccine recipients made up the full study. Cultures from other donors in the study were sequenced using the Oncomine TCR Beta short-read assay on an Illumina iSeq 100. General conclusions and limits of the study: Only a small number of convalescent patients were included, and no early post-infection timepoints were available, which limited the study. Among convalescent patients, the spike-reactive repertoire after vaccination was made up mainly of new vaccine-induced clones that were largely distinct from the clones induced by infection. Marked clonal contraction was observed in both infection-induced and vaccine-induced clones at late post-vaccination timepoints, consistent with waning T cell responses.

V and J are truncated by 1 base and 5 bases respectively, leaving an intervening sequence of 8 bases. CDR3 length: 13 amino acids, cysteine to phenylalanine. The only DNA kept is the CDR3, 39 bases in frame from the first base. According to the germline V gene, CDR1 reads SGHDN and CDR2 reads FVKESK. With respect to this clone: What this receptor recognizes is not known. The input lacks base qualities; no much larger clone sits a single base away.

Preparation of the library involved the immunoSEQ multiplex PCR assay. DNA from the CD4+ T cells that had been cultured and isolated underwent TCR beta CDR3 sequencing. The original methods were these. Non-productive TCR sequences were removed, reads were trimmed to the CDR3 region, and CDR3s of at least 7 amino acids were retained. Antigen-specific clonotypes were identified using the MANAFEST web app by comparison of expansion in peptide wells against reference cultures. To count as positive, a clone had to show expansion at FDR<0.05 compared with the reference and with all other wells, an odds ratio above 5, and a frequency above 0.1% in two replicate wells. Cross-reactive clonotypes were defined as significantly expanded in SARS-CoV-2 spike wells and in at least one common cold coronavirus spike condition. Using the stringdist R package, CDR3 similarity was measured by Levenshtein distance, and unrooted trees were constructed with ape in R 3.6.1. TCRdb stores this immuneACCESS table with in-frame sequences only. Part of the clones is absent; in the studies checked, under half of the shortfall reflects unresolved V genes, and no reason is known for the rest. V and J calls and clone size are copied from that table; D and trimming were computed from the DNA. The sample includes more than 60,000 clones, with more than 60% observed a single time. The top ten constitute around 25% of the sample.

After around eleven days of culture, CD4+ T cells were isolated with the EasySep CD4+ T cell isolation kit. PCR-confirmed SARS-CoV-2 infection had occurred in convalescent patients between March and December 2020, before the Alpha, Beta and Delta variants emerged in the United States. On days 3 and 7, half of the culture medium was replaced with fresh IL-2-containing medium. Unless noted otherwise, every peptide stimulation condition was cultured in triplicate wells. Using Ficoll-Paque Plus gradient centrifugation, PBMC were separated from whole blood and then either used fresh or cryopreserved at -140C. The QIAamp micro DNA kit was used to extract genomic DNA from the cultured CD4+ T cells.

This chain is built from TRBV14 and TRBJ2-5, and perhaps TRBD1 as D gene, on 5 matching bases. The receptor was derived from a human donor who had a prior SARS-CoV-2 infection. Material: CD4+ T cells from PBMCs cultured without peptide, obtained before COVID-19 vaccination. The CDR3 amino acid sequence is: CASSQVGAETQYF. The nucleotides read TGTGCCAGCAGCCAAGTAGGGGCGGAGACCCAGTACTTC.